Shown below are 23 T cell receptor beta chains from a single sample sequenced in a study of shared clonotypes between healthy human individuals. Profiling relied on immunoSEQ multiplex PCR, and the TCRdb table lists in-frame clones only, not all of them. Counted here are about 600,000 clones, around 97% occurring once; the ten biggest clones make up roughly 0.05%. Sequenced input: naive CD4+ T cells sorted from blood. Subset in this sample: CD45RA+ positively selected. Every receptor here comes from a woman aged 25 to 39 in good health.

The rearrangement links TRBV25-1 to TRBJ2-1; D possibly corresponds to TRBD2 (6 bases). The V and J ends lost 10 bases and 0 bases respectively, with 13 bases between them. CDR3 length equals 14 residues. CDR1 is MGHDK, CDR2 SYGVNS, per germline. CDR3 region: CATDGRSSYNEQFF. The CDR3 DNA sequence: TGTGCCACCGATGGGAGGAGCTCCTACAATGAGCAGTTCTTC. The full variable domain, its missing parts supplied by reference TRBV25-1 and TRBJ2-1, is EADIYQTPRYLVIGTGKKITLECSQTMGHDKMYWYQQDPGMELHLIHYSYGVNSTEKGDLSSESTVSRIRTEHFPLTLESARPSHTSQYLCATDGRSSYNEQFFGPGTRLTVL.

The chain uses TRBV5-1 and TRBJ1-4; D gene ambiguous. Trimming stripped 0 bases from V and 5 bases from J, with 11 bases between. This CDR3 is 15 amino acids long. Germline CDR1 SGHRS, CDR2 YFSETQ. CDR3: CASSLDGVGNEKLFF. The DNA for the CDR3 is TGCGCCAGCAGCTTGGATGGAGTTGGAAATGAAAAACTGTTTTTT.

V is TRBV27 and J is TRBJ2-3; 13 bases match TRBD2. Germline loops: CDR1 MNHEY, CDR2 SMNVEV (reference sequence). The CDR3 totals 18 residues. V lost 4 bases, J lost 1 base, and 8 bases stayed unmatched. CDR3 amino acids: CASSSGTSGVLGTDTQYF. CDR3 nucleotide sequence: TGTGCCAGCAGTTCCGGGACTAGCGGGGTTTTGGGCACAGATACGCAGTATTTT.

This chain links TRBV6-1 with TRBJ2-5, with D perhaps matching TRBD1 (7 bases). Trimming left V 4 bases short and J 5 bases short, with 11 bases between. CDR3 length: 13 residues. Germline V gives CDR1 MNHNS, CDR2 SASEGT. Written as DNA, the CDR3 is TGTGCCAGCAGTGGACAGGGAGGTGAGACCCAGTACTTC. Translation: CASSGQGGETQYF.

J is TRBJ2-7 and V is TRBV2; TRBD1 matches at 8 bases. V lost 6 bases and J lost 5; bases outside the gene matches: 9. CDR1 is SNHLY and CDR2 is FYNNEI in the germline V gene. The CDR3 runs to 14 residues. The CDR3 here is CASSSGTGRNEQYF. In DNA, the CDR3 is TGTGCCAGCAGCTCCGGGACAGGCCGGAACGAGCAGTACTTC.

The CDR3: CASSPRGQGNQPQHF. The DNA for the CDR3 is TGTGCCAGCAGTCCGAGGGGACAGGGTAATCAGCCCCAGCATTTT. V gene TRBV28 combines with J gene TRBJ1-5, with TRBD1 identical over 9 bases. The ends lost 5 bases at V and 4 bases at J; junction bases unmatched: 6. The CDR3 is made up of 15 amino acids. The V gene's germline CDR1 is MDHEN and CDR2 SYDVKM.

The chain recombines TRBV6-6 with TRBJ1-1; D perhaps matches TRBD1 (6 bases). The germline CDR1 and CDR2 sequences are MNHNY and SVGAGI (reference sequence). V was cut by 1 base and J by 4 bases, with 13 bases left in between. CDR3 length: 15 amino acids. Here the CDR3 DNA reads TGTGCCAGCAGTTACTTTTGGGGGCAGGTCACTGAAGCTTTCTTT. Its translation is CASSYFWGQVTEAFF.

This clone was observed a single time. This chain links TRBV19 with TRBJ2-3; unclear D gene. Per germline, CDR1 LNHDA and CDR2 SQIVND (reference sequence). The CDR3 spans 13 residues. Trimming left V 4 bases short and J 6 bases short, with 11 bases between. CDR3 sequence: CASSTPNRDTQYF. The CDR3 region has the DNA TGTGCCAGTAGTACCCCAAACCGGGATACGCAGTATTTT.

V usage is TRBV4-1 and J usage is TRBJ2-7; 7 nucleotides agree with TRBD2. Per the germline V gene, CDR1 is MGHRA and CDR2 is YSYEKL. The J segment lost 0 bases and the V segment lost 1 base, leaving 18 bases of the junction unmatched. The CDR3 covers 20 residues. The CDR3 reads CASSQGISGNPTRGSYEQYF. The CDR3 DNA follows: TGCGCCAGCAGCCAAGGTATAAGCGGGAACCCTACCCGGGGCTCCTACGAGCAGTACTTC.

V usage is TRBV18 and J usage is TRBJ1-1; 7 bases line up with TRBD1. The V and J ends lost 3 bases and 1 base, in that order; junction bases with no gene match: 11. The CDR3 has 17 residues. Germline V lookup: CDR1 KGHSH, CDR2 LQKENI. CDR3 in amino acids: CASSPTPGTAKNTEAFF. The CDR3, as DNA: TGTGCCAGCTCACCTACCCCCGGGACAGCTAAGAACACTGAAGCTTTCTTT.

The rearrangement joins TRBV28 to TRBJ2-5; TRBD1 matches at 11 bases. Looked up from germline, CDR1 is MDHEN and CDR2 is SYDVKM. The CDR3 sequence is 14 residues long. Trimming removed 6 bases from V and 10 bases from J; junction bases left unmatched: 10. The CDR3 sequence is CASSDGTGGGVQYF. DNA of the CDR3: TGTGCCAGCAGCGACGGGACAGGGGGAGGGGTCCAGTACTTC.

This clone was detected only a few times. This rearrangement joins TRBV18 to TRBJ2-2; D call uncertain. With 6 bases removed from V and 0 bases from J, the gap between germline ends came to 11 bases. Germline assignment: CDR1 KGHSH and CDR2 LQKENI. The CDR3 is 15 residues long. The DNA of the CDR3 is TGTGCCAGCTCTCAGAAACGGGCGAACACCGGGGAGCTGTTTTTT. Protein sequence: CASSQKRANTGELFF. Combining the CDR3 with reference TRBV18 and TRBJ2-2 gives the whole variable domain NAGVMQNPRHLVRRRGQEARLRCSPMKGHSHVYWYRQLPEEGLKFMVYLQKENIIDESGMPKERFSAEFPKEGPSILRIQQVVRGDSAAYFCASSQKRANTGELFFGEGSRLTVL.

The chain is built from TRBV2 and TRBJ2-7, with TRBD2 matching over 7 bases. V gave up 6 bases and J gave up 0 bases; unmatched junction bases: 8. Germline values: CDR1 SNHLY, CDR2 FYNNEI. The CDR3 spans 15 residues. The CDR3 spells CASRLPGLSSYEQYF. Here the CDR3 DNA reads TGTGCCAGCAGACTCCCGGGACTAAGCTCCTACGAGCAGTACTTC.

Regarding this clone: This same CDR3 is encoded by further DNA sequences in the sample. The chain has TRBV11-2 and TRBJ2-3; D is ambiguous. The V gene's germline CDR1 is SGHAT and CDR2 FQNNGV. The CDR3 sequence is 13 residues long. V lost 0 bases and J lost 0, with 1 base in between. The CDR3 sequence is CASSLDSTDTQYF. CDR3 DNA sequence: TGTGCCAGCAGCTTAGACAGCACAGATACGCAGTATTTT.

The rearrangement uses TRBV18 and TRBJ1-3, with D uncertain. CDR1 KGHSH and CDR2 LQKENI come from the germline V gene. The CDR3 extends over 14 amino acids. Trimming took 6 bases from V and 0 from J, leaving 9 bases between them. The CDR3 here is CASSPVVSGNTIYF. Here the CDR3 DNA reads TGTGCCAGCTCGCCAGTGGTCTCTGGAAACACCATATATTTT.

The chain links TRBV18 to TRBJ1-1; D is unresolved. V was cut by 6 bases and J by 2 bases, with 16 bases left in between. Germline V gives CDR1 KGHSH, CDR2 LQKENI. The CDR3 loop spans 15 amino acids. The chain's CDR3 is CASSPIKERNTEAFF. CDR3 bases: TGTGCCAGCTCGCCGATAAAAGAGAGAAACACTGAAGCTTTCTTT.

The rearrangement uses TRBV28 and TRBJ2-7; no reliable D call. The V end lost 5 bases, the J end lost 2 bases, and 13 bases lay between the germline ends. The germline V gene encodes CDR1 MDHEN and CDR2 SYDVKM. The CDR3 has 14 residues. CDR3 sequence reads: CASSLGRTAYEQYF. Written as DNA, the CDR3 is TGTGCCAGCAGTCTCGGACGAACCGCCTACGAGCAGTACTTC.

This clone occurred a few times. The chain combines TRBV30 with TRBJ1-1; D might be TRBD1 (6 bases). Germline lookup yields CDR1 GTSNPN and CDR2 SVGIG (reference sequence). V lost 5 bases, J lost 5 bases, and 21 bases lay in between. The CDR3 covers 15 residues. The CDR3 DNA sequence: TGTGCCTGGGGCCCCGGGACACCGAAGATTACTGAAGCTTTCTTT. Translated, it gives CAWGPGTPKITEAFF.

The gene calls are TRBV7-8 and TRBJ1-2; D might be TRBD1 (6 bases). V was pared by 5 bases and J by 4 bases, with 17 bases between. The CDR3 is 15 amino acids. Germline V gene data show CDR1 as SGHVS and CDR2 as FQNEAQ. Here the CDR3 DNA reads TGTGCCAGCAGCCCTGAGGCGGGGGGCGGCTATGGCTACACCTTC. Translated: CASSPEAGGGYGYTF.

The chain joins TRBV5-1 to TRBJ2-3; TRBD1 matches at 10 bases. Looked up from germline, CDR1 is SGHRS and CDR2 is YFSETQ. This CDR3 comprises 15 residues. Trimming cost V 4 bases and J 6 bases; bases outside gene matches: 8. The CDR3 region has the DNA TGCGCCAGCAGCCTCGGGACAGGGGTTACGGATACGCAGTATTTT. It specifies CASSLGTGVTDTQYF.

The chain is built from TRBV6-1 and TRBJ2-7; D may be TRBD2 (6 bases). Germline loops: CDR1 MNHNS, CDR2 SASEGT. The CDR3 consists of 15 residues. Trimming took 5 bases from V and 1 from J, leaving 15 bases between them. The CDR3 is CASSLQSGASYEQYF. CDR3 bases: TGTGCCAGCAGTCTCCAATCGGGAGCGTCCTACGAGCAGTACTTC.

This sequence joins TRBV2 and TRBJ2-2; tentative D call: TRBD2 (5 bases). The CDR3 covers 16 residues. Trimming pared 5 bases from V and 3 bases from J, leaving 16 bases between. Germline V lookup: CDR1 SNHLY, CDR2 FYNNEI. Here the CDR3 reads CASSLEGRAYTGELFF. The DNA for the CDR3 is TGTGCCAGCAGTCTAGAGGGTAGAGCATACACCGGGGAGCTGTTTTTT.

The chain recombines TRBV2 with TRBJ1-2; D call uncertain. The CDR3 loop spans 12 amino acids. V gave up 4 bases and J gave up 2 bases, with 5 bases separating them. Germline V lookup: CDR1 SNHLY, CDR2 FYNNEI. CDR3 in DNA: TGTGCCAGCAGTGGCGACAACTATGGCTACACCTTC. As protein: CASSGDNYGYTF.